This is a list of T cell receptor beta chains from one sample in a study of blood T cells in healthy people across ages. TCRdb itself ran the 5' RACE reads through MiXCR, one entry per CDR3 protein. The sample contains more than 700,000 distinct CDR3 sequences, about 42% of which appear only once. Material for sequencing was blood. These receptor sequences come from a man older than 75 in good health. Both conserved end residues are part of each CDR3. The D gene is left open where the match is weak. A row's size may be missing; if present it is once, few, many or a size class.

V	D	size	J	DNA	CDR3
TRBV28	TRBD2	.	TRBJ2-1	TGTGCCAGCAGTTCCATGATGGGACTAGCGGGAGAGTTCTCCTACAATGAGCAGTTCTTC	CASSSMMGLAGEFSYNEQFF
TRBV6-2/TRBV6-3	TRBD2	few	TRBJ2-2	TGTGCCAGCAGTTACTTTACTAGCGGGAGTCGGGTCTCCACCGGGGAGCTGTTTTTT	CASSYFTSGSRVSTGELFF
TRBV6-2/TRBV6-3	.	few	TRBJ2-5	TGTGCCAGCGACGTTCGGGGCCGCCAAGAGACCCAGTACTTC	CASDVRGRQETQYF
TRBV9	.	many	TRBJ2-5	TGTGCCAGCAGCGTAGACGGGACTGAGACGAGGGAGCAGTACTTC	CASSVDGTETREQYF
TRBV2	.	.	TRBJ2-1	TGTGCCAGCAGTGTTTCCCGGAGGGTGAACTACAATGAGCAGTTCTTC	CASSVSRRVNYNEQFF
TRBV7-2	.	.	TRBJ2-1	TGTGCCAGCAAAAACGGAGGGTTAGGATCCTACAATGAGCAGTTCTTC	CASKNGGLGSYNEQFF
TRBV4-2	TRBD1	.	TRBJ1-2	TGTGCCAGCAGCCAAGATGTTCAGGGGGTAAACTATGGCTACACCTTC	CASSQDVQGVNYGYTF
TRBV30	.	.	TRBJ2-7	TGTGCCTGGAGCGGGGTATTCTACGAGCAGTACTTC	CAWSGVFYEQYF
TRBV11-3	TRBD1	many	TRBJ1-2	TGTGCCAGCAGCTCCGGGACAGACCATGGCTACACCTTC	CASSSGTDHGYTF
TRBV9	.	.	TRBJ2-5	TGTGCCAGCAGCCCGACGGGGCGGGAGACCCAGTACTTC	CASSPTGRETQYF
TRBV28	.	.	TRBJ2-5	TGTGCCAGCAGTTTAGTGACAATCCAAGAGACCCAGTACTTC	CASSLVTIQETQYF
TRBV12-3/TRBV12-4	.	.	TRBJ2-7	TGTGCCAGCAGCACTGCCGGGACACCCTCCTACGAGCAGTACTTC	CASSTAGTPSYEQYF
TRBV7-2	TRBD2	many	TRBJ2-7	TGTGCCAGCAGCTTAGCGGCTAGCGGGAGGACTGCCTACGAGCAGTACTTC	CASSLAASGRTAYEQYF
TRBV28	TRBD2	.	TRBJ2-1	TGTGCCAGCACCTACGGGGGGGGACCCTACAATGAGCAGTTCTTC	CASTYGGGPYNEQFF
TRBV10-3	TRBD2	.	TRBJ2-7	TGTGCCATCAGTGGGGGCGGGGGCTCCTACGAGCAGTACTTC	CAISGGGGSYEQYF
TRBV7-2	.	.	TRBJ2-3	TGTGCCGGTACACAAGTGGGGGCAGATACGCAGTATTTT	CAGTQVGADTQYF
TRBV5-1	TRBD2	.	TRBJ2-3	TGCGCCAGCAGCCTGGAGACTAGCGGGGGACTTGATACGCAGTATTTT	CASSLETSGGLDTQYF
TRBV12-3/TRBV12-4	TRBD1	.	TRBJ1-5	TGTGCCAACAGCCAACAGGGGGGCAATCAGCCCCAGCATTTT	CANSQQGGNQPQHF
TRBV6-2/TRBV6-3	.	.	TRBJ2-5	TGTGCCAGCAGTCCTCCGGGCCGCCCCCAGTACTTC	CASSPPGRPQYF
TRBV6-2/TRBV6-3	.	many	TRBJ1-1	TGTGCCAGCAGTTTTGGGACGGTGAACACTGAAGCTTTCTTT	CASSFGTVNTEAFF
TRBV9	.	few	TRBJ2-3	TGTGCCAGCAGCGCCTTGCTCCTAGATACGCAGTATTTT	CASSALLLDTQYF
TRBV10-3	.	.	TRBJ2-5	TGTGCCATCAGACCCGGACTGGAGGGGACCCAGTACTTC	CAIRPGLEGTQYF
TRBV20-1	.	.	TRBJ2-5	TGCAGTGCTGATACAGGGCTTGAGACCCAGTACTTC	CSADTGLETQYF
TRBV20-1	.	few	TRBJ2-3	TGCAGTGCTAGAGCGGACATCACAGATACGCAGTATTTT	CSARADITDTQYF
TRBV12-3/TRBV12-4	TRBD1	.	TRBJ1-2	TGTGCCAGCAGTTTAAGACCTAACTACAGGGACAGCCCTAACTATGGCTACACCTTC	CASSLRPNYRDSPNYGYTF
TRBV28	.	few	TRBJ1-4	TGTGCCAGCAGTGATTGGACAGACGTTAATGAAAAACTGTTTTTT	CASSDWTDVNEKLFF
TRBV7-2	.	.	TRBJ2-6	TGTGCCAGCAGCTCGGGCGGGGCTAGCCCTGTATCTGGGGCCAACGTCCTGACTTTC	CASSSGGASPVSGANVLTF
TRBV12-3/TRBV12-4	.	.	TRBJ1-1	TGTGCCAGCAGTGGTCCGGGGCCAGCTTTCTTT	CASSGPGPAFF
TRBV5-1	TRBD2	.	TRBJ2-3	TGCGCCAGCAGCGGAACCTCTAGCGGGAGTTTTGATACGCAGTATTTT	CASSGTSSGSFDTQYF